This T cell receptor beta chain was retrieved from a study of beta chain features in type 1 diabetes (dated by TCRdb to 2017 to 2018). For the wider study: Mean age, gender distribution, total cell number and subset yield were not different between patients and healthy donors. Naive and central memory subsets were obtained from all 30 or so donors, but regulatory and stem cell-like memory subsets were isolated from only 8 patients and roughly 8 healthy donors. In the study, TCRB repertoires of sorted circulating CD4+ T cell subsets from recently diagnosed type 1 diabetes patients were compared with those of matched healthy donors. A total of around 100 million sorted cells were examined across all samples, and RNA yield correlated strongly with the number of cells per subset.

What the work shows at the level of the full study, not this receptor alone: HLA sub-analyses involved small numbers of individuals, so any influence of HLA type on TCRB rearrangement remained unresolved. Naive, central memory and regulatory TCRB repertoires appeared to be more alike among patients than among healthy donors. Because cDNA rather than genomic DNA was sequenced, highly expressing activated cells could have been over-represented, although no difference in activation and CD3 levels was found between groups. Shorter templates might have been favored by PCR, but patient and control samples were amplified and corrected together, so both groups would have been affected equally by any skew. At VDJ recombination sites, patients with type 1 diabetes made fewer insertions and deleted more nucleotides, a pattern implying thymic rearrangement abnormalities. A moderate but significant shortening of TCRB CDR3 length was observed in type 1 diabetes patients in all four CD4+ subsets.

On this clone itself: The antigen this receptor binds is unknown. Within one base of it there is no much larger clone, and no base qualities were kept.

The entire amount of isolated RNA was reverse transcribed using the High Capacity cDNA Reverse Transcription Kit, so the sequenced TCRB transcripts were expressed ones. Deep immunoSEQ sequencing was applied to naive, central memory and regulatory T cell samples, giving an average of roughly 3.3 million total reads per sample. Sorted cells were lysed in RLT buffer and RNA was extracted with DNase-treated RNeasy Micro or Mini kits, depending on cell number. Each cell subset was processed on its own to prevent cross-contamination, while patient and healthy donor samples were processed together. Using the immunoSEQ multiplex PCR, TCRB sequences were amplified from cDNA into 87-bp fragments spanning the CDR3 region. Sequencing of the amplicons was performed on the Illumina HiSeq platform. The published analysis was carried out like this. Synthetic template baselines were used to correct PCR bias computationally, reads within Hamming distance 2 were collapsed, and singletons that could not be merged were discarded. Reads were aligned against IMGT so that V, D and J genes, CDR3 length and insertions or deletions at six rearrangement sites could be assigned. Within each subset, clonotype counts were normalized to the number of sorted cells before true diversity and Gini coefficients were calculated with the tcR R package. The overlap coefficient, calculated on TCRB nucleotide sequences, was used to measure repertoire sharing. Sourced from immuneACCESS, this table was stored by TCRdb with only in-frame sequences that have V and J called. A share of the clones is absent; for the studies checked, an unresolved V gene accounts for under half, and the remainder has no known explanation. V and J calls and clone size are given by that table; D and trimming were obtained from the DNA. The sample table holds tens of thousands of clones, of which 50% to 75% were seen once. Around 2% of the sample belongs to the ten largest clones.

Each donor gave one peripheral blood draw, averaging roughly 120 mL, which was collected into heparinised tubes. Using a panel that included CD45RO, CCR7, CD25, CD127, CD95 and CD27, naive, central memory, regulatory and stem cell-like memory CD4+ T cells were sorted on a BD FACSAria II. Purity was above 95% for every sorted population. Right away, PBMCs were isolated by Lymphoprep density gradient centrifugation and were stained directly, with no culture step. So that batch effects would be minimized, each experiment stained and sorted samples in pairs, pairing one healthy donor with one patient. CDR1 and CDR2, per the germline V gene, are SGHRS and YFSETQ. V sheds 4 bases and J sheds 6 bases, leaving 17 bases between their ends. The CDR3, cysteine through phenylalanine, is 16 amino acids long. The read is trimmed to its CDR3 DNA, 48 bases read in frame from base 1.

The sequence came from a woman in her twenties or thirties in good health. The sequenced material came from Tregs from blood. Reading the label with the study, this specimen's cell subset or site is: regulatory CD4+ T cells. The sequence links TRBV5-1 to TRBJ1-6, with TRBD1 perhaps the D gene, on 5 matching bases. In nucleotides, the sequence is TGCGCCAGCAGCCCTCTCGGGCAGGGCTCTAATTCACCCCTCCACTTT. It encodes CASSPLGQGSNSPLHF. With the portions outside the CDR3 filled from the reference TRBV5-1 and TRBJ1-6 genes, the complete variable region becomes KAGVTQTPRYLIKTRGQQVTLSCSPISGHRSVSWYQQTPGQGLQFLFEYFSETQRNKGNFPGRFSGRQFSNSRSEMNVSTLELGDSALYLCASSPLGQGSNSPLHFGNGTRLTVT.